This TCR beta chain emerged from a study of CD8+ T cells in alopecia areata. RNA was extracted and reverse transcribed into cDNA as the sequencing template. The table came from immunoSEQ multiplex PCR; TCRdb's copy has only in-frame clones and leaves some out. The sample has 98,000 or so clones; 45% to 60% are singletons. General study results and limits: Higher clonality was seen in lesional scalp than in normal scalp, especially in alopecia totalis/universalis.

CDR1 is SGHDN, CDR2 FVKESK, per germline. The CDR3 sequence is 13 residues long. Trimming removed 0 bases from V and 9 bases from J, with 9 bases in between. This clone was observed a few times. Its antigen remains unidentified. V gene TRBV14 combines with J gene TRBJ2-1; weak D call: TRBD1 (5 bases). The sequenced sample was NKG2D-low CD8+ T cells sorted from blood. The receptor was derived from a human donor with alopecia areata. In nucleotides, the CDR3 is TGTGCCAGCAGCCAAGAAGGGGCGGTTGAGCAGTTCTTC. It is translated as CASSQEGAVEQFF.